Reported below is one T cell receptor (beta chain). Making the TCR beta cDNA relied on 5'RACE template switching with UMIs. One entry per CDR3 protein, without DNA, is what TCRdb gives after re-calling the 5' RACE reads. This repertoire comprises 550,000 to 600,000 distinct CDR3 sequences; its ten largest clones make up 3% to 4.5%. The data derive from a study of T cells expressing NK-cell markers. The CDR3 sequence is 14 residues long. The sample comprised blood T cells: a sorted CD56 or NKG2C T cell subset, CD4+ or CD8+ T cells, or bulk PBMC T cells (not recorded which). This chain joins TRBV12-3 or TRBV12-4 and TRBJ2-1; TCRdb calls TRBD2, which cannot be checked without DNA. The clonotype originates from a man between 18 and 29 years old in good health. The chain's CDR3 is CASSPGLARNEQFF.